These T cell receptor beta chains were read from a single sample in a study of blood T cells in healthy people across ages. TCRdb called the 5' RACE reads again in MiXCR, with one record for every CDR3 protein. Here the sample spans 920,000 or so distinct CDR3 sequences, 35% to 55% being singletons. The sequenced sample was blood. The source of these receptors is a woman aged 55-69 years in good health. CDR3s leave out the opening cysteine and the closing phenylalanine or tryptophan. Each record gives: clone size, V gene, J gene, CDR3 protein. Size is stated for part of the rows, as once, few or many counts, or as a class when the clone is expanded.

size: .; V: TRBV5-1; J: TRBJ2-1; CDR3: ASSLDRTSGYNEQF
size: .; V: TRBV6-5; J: TRBJ2-7; CDR3: ASSYADNPYEQY
size: many; V: TRBV5-1; J: TRBJ2-1; CDR3: ASSLVEARNNEQF
size: few; V: TRBV12-3/TRBV12-4; J: TRBJ2-7; CDR3: ASSFLLGGLAGDEQY
size: few; V: TRBV29-1; J: TRBJ2-1; CDR3: SVEGGGRNRLAGAPNEQF
size: .; V: TRBV27; J: TRBJ2-1; CDR3: ASSLYSASYNEQF
size: .; V: TRBV29-1; J: TRBJ1-2; CDR3: SVRGGVGGYT
size: .; V: TRBV6-6; J: TRBJ1-4; CDR3: ASSYTTAYNEKLF
size: .; V: TRBV20-1; J: TRBJ2-5; CDR3: SASSGKETQY
size: .; V: TRBV28; J: TRBJ1-5; CDR3: ASWSGEGNQPQH
size: once; V: TRBV5-1; J: TRBJ2-1; CDR3: ASSRNEGEQF
size: few; V: TRBV6-5; J: TRBJ2-3; CDR3: ASSYSPNLADSTDTQY
size: .; V: TRBV10-3; J: TRBJ2-3; CDR3: AIRPGSLHTDTQY
size: many; V: TRBV6-2/TRBV6-3; J: TRBJ2-7; CDR3: ASSSDSYEQY
size: .; V: TRBV12-3/TRBV12-4; J: TRBJ2-7; CDR3: ASSLGGGQGIEQY
size: .; V: TRBV20-1; J: TRBJ2-1; CDR3: SASQGRDNEQF
size: .; V: TRBV7-3; J: TRBJ1-1; CDR3: ASSLSQGGTEAF
size: .; V: TRBV25-1; J: TRBJ1-6; CDR3: ASSRPGDSPLH